Listed below are T cell receptor beta chains from one sample, sequenced in a study of yellow fever vaccine responses in identical twins. TCRdb ran MiXCR on the RT-PCR reads and lists one entry per CDR3 protein. The sample lists 30,000 to 40,000 distinct CDR3 sequences, more than 50% occurring once. The specimen was T cells from blood (PBMCs), unsorted or a sorted subset (not recorded which), collected before or after yellow fever vaccination (not recorded which). These receptors were obtained from a woman younger than 35 who received the yellow fever vaccine. The CDR3 runs from the conserved cysteine through the conserved F or W. The D gene is left open where the match is weak. Rows give clone size only sometimes, using once, few, many, or a class for an expanded clone.

>TRBJ1-1|.|.|TRBV20-1
TGCAGTGCTACAACAGGGTTGAGCACTGAAGCTTTCTTT
CSATTGLSTEAFF
>TRBJ2-5|.|.|TRBV2
TGTGCCAGCGGCTCTAGCCACCAAGCGACCCAGTACTTC
CASGSSHQATQYF
>TRBJ2-4|.|once|TRBV2
TGTGCCAGCAGTGAAGAGGGAACTGCCAAAAACATTCAGTACTTC
CASSEEGTAKNIQYF
>TRBJ1-2|TRBD1|.|TRBV7-9
TGTGCCAGCAGCCTACAGGGGCTTGATGGCTACACCTTC
CASSLQGLDGYTF
>TRBJ2-1|.|once|TRBV15
TGTGCCACCAGCATGGCCTGGGCGGCTAGTGAGCAGTTCTTC
CATSMAWAASEQFF
>TRBJ1-2|.|few|TRBV28
TGTGCCAGCCTAGGACAGCCTTATGGCTACACCTTC
CASLGQPYGYTF
>TRBJ1-2|TRBD1|few|TRBV2
TGTGCCAGCAGTGAGGAGGGGGCCCCTTTCTATGGCTACACCTTC
CASSEEGAPFYGYTF
>TRBJ2-7|.|.|TRBV2
TGTGCCAGCAGTGAGTCGGCAGTATCAACTAAAGCCTACGAGCAGTACTTC
CASSESAVSTKAYEQYF
>TRBJ2-1|.|.|TRBV28
TGTGCCAGCAGTTTACACATGTCGGGAACCTACAATGAGCAGTTCTTC
CASSLHMSGTYNEQFF
>TRBJ1-1|.|once|TRBV29-1
TGCAGCGTTGACAGGACAGCCACTGAAGCTTTCTTT
CSVDRTATEAFF
>TRBJ1-6|.|few|TRBV11-1
TGTGCCAGCAGCGCGGGGACTCCTTCACCCCTCCACTTT
CASSAGTPSPLHF
>TRBJ2-7|TRBD2|.|TRBV6-2/TRBV6-3
TGTGCCAGCAGTTACACTAGCGTCCGAGGTTCCGAGCAGTACTTC
CASSYTSVRGSEQYF
>TRBJ1-2|.|.|TRBV5-5
TGTGCCAGCAGCTTGTTTTCAGGAACTAACTATGGCTACACCTTC
CASSLFSGTNYGYTF
>TRBJ2-5|TRBD2|few|TRBV2
TGTGCCAGCAGTCGACCCTCGGGACTAGCGGAAGAGACCCAGTACTTC
CASSRPSGLAEETQYF
>TRBJ2-5|.|few|TRBV2
TGTGCCAGCGGGAGACTTCAAGAGACCCAGTACTTC
CASGRLQETQYF
>TRBJ2-4|.|.|TRBV4-2
TGTGCCAGCAGCCAAGAGTTGGGGACGAGAAACATTCAGTACTTC
CASSQELGTRNIQYF
>TRBJ1-4|.|.|TRBV5-6
TGTGCCAGCAGGAGCCAGGGTGCGGAGGGTGAAAAACTGTTTTTT
CASRSQGAEGEKLFF
>TRBJ2-4|TRBD1|.|TRBV5-6
TGTGCCAGCAGCTTGTACAGGGGGTTAGCCAAAAACATTCAGTACTTC
CASSLYRGLAKNIQYF
>TRBJ1-2|.|.|TRBV29-1
TGCAGCGTCCACACCGGGACGGATCATAGTACTGGCTACACCTTC
CSVHTGTDHSTGYTF
>TRBJ2-1|TRBD1|few|TRBV28
TGTGCCAGCAGTTTTACGACAGGGGAGGACAATGAGCAGTTCTTC
CASSFTTGEDNEQFF
>TRBJ2-5|TRBD2|.|TRBV2
TGTGCCAGCCTTAGCGGGAGGGCCCAAGAGACCCAGTACTTC
CASLSGRAQETQYF
>TRBJ1-1|TRBD1|.|TRBV7-6
TGTGCCAGCAGCTTAATGGTCCCGGGACAGGGGACGAACACTGAAGCTTTCTTT
CASSLMVPGQGTNTEAFF
>TRBJ2-3|.|.|TRBV11-2
TGTGCCAGCAGCCCCTGGACAGGAGGGACAGATACGCAGTATTTT
CASSPWTGGTDTQYF
>TRBJ1-2|.|few|TRBV29-1
TGCAGCGTTGGAGGTGGACGATACTATGGCTACACCTTC
CSVGGGRYYGYTF
>TRBJ1-2|.|medium-sized|TRBV20-1
TGCAGTGCTAGAGACGCCGATGGCTACACCTTC
CSARDADGYTF
>TRBJ1-4|.|.|TRBV5-1
TGCGCCAGCAGCTCGGACCCGAATGAAAAACTGTTTTTT
CASSSDPNEKLFF
>TRBJ2-5|TRBD2|few|TRBV25-1
TGTGCCAGCAGTACCGACGGACTAGCGGGGGGCCCCCAAGAGACCCAGTACTTC
CASSTDGLAGGPQETQYF
>TRBJ1-3|TRBD1|once|TRBV3-1
TGTGCCAGCAGCAAGGACAGGTTCTCTGGAAACACCATATATTTT
CASSKDRFSGNTIYF
>TRBJ1-1|.|.|TRBV7-3
TGTGCCAGCAGCTTAACCCGGGGCACTGAAGCTTTCTTT
CASSLTRGTEAFF
>TRBJ2-5|.|.|TRBV29-1
TGCAGCGCCCCACCACAGGGTTCAGAGACCCAGTACTTC
CSAPPQGSETQYF
>TRBJ1-1|.|.|TRBV20-1
TGCAGTGCTTTGACAACTAACACTGAAGCTTTCTTT
CSALTTNTEAFF
>TRBJ2-1|TRBD1|.|TRBV29-1
TGCAGCGTTGTCGGGACAGGGGGTAATTTTATCGTCAATGAGCAGTTCTTC
CSVVGTGGNFIVNEQFF
>TRBJ1-4|.|.|TRBV7-2
TGTGCCAGCAGCGCCATGGATAATGAAAAACTGTTTTTT
CASSAMDNEKLFF
>TRBJ2-3|.|.|TRBV5-1
TGCGCCAGCAGCTTGGCCCTACTGGATACGCAGTATTTT
CASSLALLDTQYF
>TRBJ2-5|.|few|TRBV6-1
TGTGCCAGCAGTGAAGCGGGGATGGTCCAAGAGACCCAGTACTTC
CASSEAGMVQETQYF
>TRBJ1-5|.|few|TRBV12-3/TRBV12-4
TGTGCCAGCAGTTTAGGAGGGGACCAGCCCCAGCATTTT
CASSLGGDQPQHF
>TRBJ2-6|.|.|TRBV23-1
TGCGCCAGCAGTCAATCGGGGGATGACAGGGCCAACGTCCTGACTTTC
CASSQSGDDRANVLTF
>TRBJ2-2|TRBD1|few|TRBV29-1
TGCAGCGTTGACACAGGGGATGGCACCGGGGAGCTGTTTTTT
CSVDTGDGTGELFF
>TRBJ2-1|TRBD2|few|TRBV20-1
TGCAGTGCTAGCATTGGGACTAGTCGCGGTTACGAGCAGTTCTTC
CSASIGTSRGYEQFF
>TRBJ2-7|.|.|TRBV19
TGTGCCAGTAGTATATCCTCCCCACTAGGGTACGAGCAGTACTTC
CASSISSPLGYEQYF
>TRBJ2-2|.|few|TRBV10-3
TGTGCCATCAGCAGAATAGGGAGCACCGGGGAGCTGTTTTTT
CAISRIGSTGELFF
>TRBJ1-1|TRBD1|once|TRBV18
TGTGCCAGCTCACCGGGGACAGTAATGAACACTGAAGCTTTCTTT
CASSPGTVMNTEAFF
>TRBJ2-7|TRBD2|.|TRBV11-3
TGTGCCAGCAGCTCCGGACTAGCAGGTCCCAGCTCCTACGAGCAGTACTTC
CASSSGLAGPSSYEQYF
>TRBJ2-1|.|.|TRBV29-1
TGCAGCGTTGTCCCGCGGAACGGTGAGCAGTTCTTC
CSVVPRNGEQFF
>TRBJ2-7|TRBD2|once|TRBV12-3/TRBV12-4
TGTGCCAGCAGTTTTGGACTAGCGGATTCCTACGAGCAGTACTTC
CASSFGLADSYEQYF
>TRBJ2-3|TRBD2|.|TRBV7-3
TGTGCCAGCAGCTTAAGACTAGCGGGGTCCGATACGCAGTATTTT
CASSLRLAGSDTQYF
>TRBJ2-5|.|.|TRBV29-1
TGCAGCGTTGGTGAGACCCAGTACTTC
CSVGETQYF